A selection of T cell receptor beta chains follows, all from one sample in a study of T cells in localized non-small cell lung cancer. Repertoires were generated with immunoSEQ multiplex PCR, while TCRdb's copy carries only in-frame clones and drops some. The top ten clones hold 20% to 25% of a sample with tens of thousands of clones, roughly 90% of them seen once. The starting material was peripheral blood, obtained before any cancer treatment. The receptor source for this set is an older male donor with stage III squamous cell lung carcinoma. The CDR3 runs from the conserved cysteine through the conserved F or W. A D gene is named only where the DNA matches it firmly. The size field is filled for only some rows; it gives once, few, many or a size class.

CDR3 protein: CASRGQDLTQYF; CDR3 DNA: TGTGCCAGCAGGGGGCAGGATCTAACGCAGTATTTT; J gene: TRBJ2-3; V gene: TRBV6-6; clone size: .; D gene: .
CDR3 protein: CASSLGDSLNQPQHF; CDR3 DNA: TGTGCCAGCAGCTTGGGAGACAGCCTCAATCAGCCCCAGCATTTT; J gene: TRBJ1-5; V gene: TRBV5-8; clone size: .; D gene: .
CDR3 protein: CASSKVTGPIAKNIQYF; CDR3 DNA: TGTGCCAGCAGCAAAGTGACAGGACCAATAGCCAAAAACATTCAGTACTTC; J gene: TRBJ2-4; V gene: TRBV21-1; clone size: .; D gene: .
CDR3 protein: CASSISRTGGTDTQYF; CDR3 DNA: TGTGCCAGTAGTATATCCAGGACAGGGGGCACAGATACGCAGTATTTT; J gene: TRBJ2-3; V gene: TRBV19; clone size: .; D gene: TRBD1
CDR3 protein: CASSRASGPWTGEKLFF; CDR3 DNA: TGTGCCAGCAGCCGTGCCTCCGGGCCGTGGACGGGGGAAAAACTGTTTTTT; J gene: TRBJ1-4; V gene: TRBV27; clone size: .; D gene: .
CDR3 protein: CASSQDAGLQPQHF; CDR3 DNA: TGCGCCAGCAGCCAAGATGCAGGGTTGCAGCCCCAGCATTTT; J gene: TRBJ1-5; V gene: TRBV4-3; clone size: .; D gene: .
CDR3 protein: CASSWNAPYEQYF; CDR3 DNA: TGTGCCAGCAGCTGGAACGCCCCCTACGAGCAGTACTTC; J gene: TRBJ2-7; V gene: TRBV7-2; clone size: medium-sized; D gene: .
CDR3 protein: CASSLFFSMPGELFF; CDR3 DNA: TGTGCCAGCAGTTTATTTTTCAGTATGCCCGGGGAGCTGTTTTTT; J gene: TRBJ2-2; V gene: TRBV27; clone size: .; D gene: .
CDR3 protein: CASGLMNTEAFF; CDR3 DNA: TGTGCCAGCGGTCTTATGAACACTGAAGCTTTCTTT; J gene: TRBJ1-1; V gene: TRBV7-2; clone size: many; D gene: .
CDR3 protein: CASSRRDRVTGYTF; CDR3 DNA: TGCGCCAGCAGCCGCCGGGACAGGGTCACTGGCTACACCTTC; J gene: TRBJ1-2; V gene: TRBV4-1; clone size: .; D gene: TRBD1